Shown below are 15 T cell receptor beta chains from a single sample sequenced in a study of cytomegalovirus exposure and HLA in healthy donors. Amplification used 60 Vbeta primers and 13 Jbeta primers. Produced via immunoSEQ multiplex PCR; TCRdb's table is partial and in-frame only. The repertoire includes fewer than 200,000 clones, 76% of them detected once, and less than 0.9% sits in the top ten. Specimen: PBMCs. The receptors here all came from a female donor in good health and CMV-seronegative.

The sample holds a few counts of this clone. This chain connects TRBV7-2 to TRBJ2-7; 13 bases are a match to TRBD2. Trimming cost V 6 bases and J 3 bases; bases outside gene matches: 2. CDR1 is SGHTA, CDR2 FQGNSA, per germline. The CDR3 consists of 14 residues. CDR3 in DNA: TGTGCCAGCAGACGGACTAGCGGGAGCTACGAGCAGTACTTC. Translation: CASRRTSGSYEQYF.

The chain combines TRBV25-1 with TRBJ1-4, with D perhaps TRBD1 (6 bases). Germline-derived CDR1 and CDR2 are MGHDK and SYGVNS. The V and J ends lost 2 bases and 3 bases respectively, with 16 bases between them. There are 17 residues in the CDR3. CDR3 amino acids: CASSEVVQGRPNEKLFF. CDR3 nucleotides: TGTGCCAGCAGTGAAGTTGTACAGGGCCGGCCTAATGAAAAACTGTTTTTT.

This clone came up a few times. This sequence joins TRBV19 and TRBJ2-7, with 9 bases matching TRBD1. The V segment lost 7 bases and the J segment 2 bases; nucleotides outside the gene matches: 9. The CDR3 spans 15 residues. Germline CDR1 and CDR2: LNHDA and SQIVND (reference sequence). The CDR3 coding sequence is TGTGCCAGTACGAAGGGGGACAGGGCAACCTACGAGCAGTACTTC. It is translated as CASTKGDRATYEQYF.

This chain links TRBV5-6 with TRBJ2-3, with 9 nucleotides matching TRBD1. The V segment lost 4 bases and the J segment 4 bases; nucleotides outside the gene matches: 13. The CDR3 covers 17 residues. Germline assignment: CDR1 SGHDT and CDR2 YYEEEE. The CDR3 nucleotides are TGTGCCAGCAGCCTTGGACAGGGGAGCCGACGATCAGATACGCAGTATTTT. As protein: CASSLGQGSRRSDTQYF.

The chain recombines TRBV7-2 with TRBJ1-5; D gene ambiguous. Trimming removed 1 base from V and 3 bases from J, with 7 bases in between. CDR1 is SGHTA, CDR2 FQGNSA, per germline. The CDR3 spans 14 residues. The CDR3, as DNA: TGTGCCAGCAGCTTAGACAGCTTCAATCAGCCCCAGCATTTT. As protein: CASSLDSFNQPQHF.

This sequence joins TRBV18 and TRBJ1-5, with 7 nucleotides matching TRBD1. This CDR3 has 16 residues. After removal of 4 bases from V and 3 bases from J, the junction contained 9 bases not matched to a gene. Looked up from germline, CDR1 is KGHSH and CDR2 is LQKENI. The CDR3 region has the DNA TGTGCCAGCTCACGGGGAACAGGGGCGAACAATCAGCCCCAGCATTTT. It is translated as CASSRGTGANNQPQHF.

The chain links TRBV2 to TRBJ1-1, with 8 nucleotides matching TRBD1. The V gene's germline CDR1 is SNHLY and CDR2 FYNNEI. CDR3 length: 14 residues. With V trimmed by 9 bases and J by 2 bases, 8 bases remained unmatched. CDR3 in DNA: TGTGCCAGTCAACCGGGACAGGCCAACACTGAAGCTTTCTTT. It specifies CASQPGQANTEAFF.

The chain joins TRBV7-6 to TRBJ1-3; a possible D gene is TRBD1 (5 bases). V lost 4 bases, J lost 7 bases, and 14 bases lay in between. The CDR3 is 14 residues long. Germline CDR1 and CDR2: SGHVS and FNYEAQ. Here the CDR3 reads CASSSTHSGNTIYF. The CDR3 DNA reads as TGTGCCAGCAGCTCGACGCATTCAGGGAACACCATATATTTT.

The CDR3 region has the DNA TGTGCCAGCAGTTTACAGGACTACGAGCAGTACTTC. Protein: CASSLQDYEQYF. V gene TRBV28 combines with J gene TRBJ2-7; D is uncertain. The V end was cut by 2 bases, the J end by 3 bases, with 5 bases between. This CDR3 has 12 residues. Germline V gene data show CDR1 as MDHEN and CDR2 as SYDVKM.

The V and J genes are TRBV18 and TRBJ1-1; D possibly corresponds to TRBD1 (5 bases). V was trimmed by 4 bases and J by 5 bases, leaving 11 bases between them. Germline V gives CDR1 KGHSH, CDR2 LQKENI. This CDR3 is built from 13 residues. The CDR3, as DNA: TGTGCCAGCTCACGCAAGGAGGGGACTGAAGCTTTCTTT. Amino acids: CASSRKEGTEAFF.

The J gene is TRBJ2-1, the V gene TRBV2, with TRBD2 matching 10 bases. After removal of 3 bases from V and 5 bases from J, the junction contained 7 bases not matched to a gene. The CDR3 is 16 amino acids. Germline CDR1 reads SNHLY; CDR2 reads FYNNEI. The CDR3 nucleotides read TGTGCCAGCAGTGATATCAGGACTAGCGGAAACAATGAGCAGTTCTTC. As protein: CASSDIRTSGNNEQFF.

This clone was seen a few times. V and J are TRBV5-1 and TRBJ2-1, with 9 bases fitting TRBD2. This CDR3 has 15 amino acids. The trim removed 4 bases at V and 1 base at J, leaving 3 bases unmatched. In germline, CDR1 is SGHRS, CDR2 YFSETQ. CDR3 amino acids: CASSVSGGSYNEQFF. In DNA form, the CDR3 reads TGCGCCAGCAGCGTTAGCGGGGGATCCTACAATGAGCAGTTCTTC.

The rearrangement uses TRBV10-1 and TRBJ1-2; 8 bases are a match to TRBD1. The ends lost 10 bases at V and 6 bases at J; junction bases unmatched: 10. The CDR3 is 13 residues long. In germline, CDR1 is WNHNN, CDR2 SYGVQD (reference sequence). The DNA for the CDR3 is TGCGCCACCAAAAGGCCCAGGGGGCATGGCTACACCTTC. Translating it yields CATKRPRGHGYTF.

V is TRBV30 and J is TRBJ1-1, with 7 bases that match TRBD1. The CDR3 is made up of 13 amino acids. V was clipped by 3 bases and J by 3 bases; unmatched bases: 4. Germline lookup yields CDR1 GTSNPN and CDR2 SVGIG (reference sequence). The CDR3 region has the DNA TGTGCCTGGAGCTCACAGGGGTACACTGAAGCTTTCTTT. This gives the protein CAWSSQGYTEAFF. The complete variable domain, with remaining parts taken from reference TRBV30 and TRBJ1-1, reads SQTIHQWPATLVQPVGSPLSLECTVEGTSNPNLYWYRQAAGRGLQLLFYSVGIGQISSEVPQNLSASRPQDRQFILSSKKLLLSDSGFYLCAWSSQGYTEAFFGQGTRLTVV.

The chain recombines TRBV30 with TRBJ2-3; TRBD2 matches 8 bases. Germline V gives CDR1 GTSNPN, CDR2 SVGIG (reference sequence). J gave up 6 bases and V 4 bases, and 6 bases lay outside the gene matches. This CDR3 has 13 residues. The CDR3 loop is CAWTASGYDTQYF. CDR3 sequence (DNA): TGTGCCTGGACGGCTAGCGGGTATGATACGCAGTATTTT.